Following are 14 T cell receptor beta chains from one sample sequenced in a study of control samples from healthy donors and cancer patients. Libraries were prepared by immunoSEQ multiplex PCR; TCRdb keeps only in-frame clonotypes and omits some of them. The sample contains roughly 120,000 clones, around 89% of which appear only once. Input material: PBMCs. These receptors were taken from a woman aged 45-65 years with colorectal cancer.

The chain carries TRBV5-5 and TRBJ1-2; 12 bases line up with TRBD1. The length of the CDR3 is 15 residues. Trimming took 0 bases from V and 6 from J; bases not matched to a gene: 3. The germline V gene has CDR1 SGHKS and CDR2 YYEKEE (reference sequence). CDR3 coding DNA: TGTGCCAGCAGCTTGGCGGGACAGGGGGCCGATGGCTACACCTTC. Amino acids: CASSLAGQGADGYTF.

The V gene is TRBV6-5, the J gene TRBJ1-1, with no clear D. The CDR3 runs to 15 residues. Trimming removed 0 bases at V and 0 bases at J, with 8 bases between. CDR1 is MNHEY, CDR2 SVGAGI, per germline. CDR3: CASSYSSPVNTEAFF. CDR3 nucleotides: TGTGCCAGCAGTTACTCTTCCCCAGTGAACACTGAAGCTTTCTTT.

The chain joins TRBV3-1 (or the pseudogene TRBV3-2) to TRBJ2-7; possible D gene TRBD1, 7 bases. CDR1 and CDR2 (germline): LGHDT, YNNKEL (reference sequence). V dropped 6 bases and J dropped 6 bases, with 18 bases sitting between them. The CDR3 is 14 amino acids. The CDR3 is CASSPLRQGGEQYF. In DNA form, the CDR3 reads TGTGCCAGCAGTCCTCTTAGGCAGGGGGGCGAGCAGTACTTC.

This clone was found once. The genes are TRBV7-2 and TRBJ1-2, with TRBD1 identical over 7 bases. The germline gives CDR1 SGHTA, CDR2 FQGNSA. This CDR3 region has 15 residues. Trimming at V came to 3 bases and at J to 2 bases, leaving 6 bases not matched to a gene. The CDR3 DNA is TGTGCCAGCAGCTTCCGGGACAGAGTAAACTATGGCTACACCTTC. Its protein product is CASSFRDRVNYGYTF.

The chain couples TRBV7-8 to TRBJ1-5; 7 nucleotides line up with TRBD1. Germline loops: CDR1 SGHVS, CDR2 FQNEAQ. V trimming: 5 bases; J trimming: 1 base; junction bases outside the gene matches: 5. This CDR3 has 15 residues. The chain's CDR3 is CASSGGQISNQPQHF. In DNA form, the CDR3 reads TGTGCCAGCAGCGGGGGACAGATAAGCAATCAGCCCCAGCATTTT.

The genes are TRBV9 and TRBJ2-1, with 8 bases aligning to TRBD2. The CDR3 totals 14 residues. Germline V lookup: CDR1 SGDLS, CDR2 YYNGEE. V lost 2 bases to trimming and J lost 8 bases; unmatched junction nucleotides: 6. The CDR3 loop is CASSVGTGGYEQFF. The CDR3, as DNA: TGTGCCAGCAGCGTCGGGACGGGAGGGTATGAGCAGTTCTTC.

This chain connects TRBV5-1 to TRBJ2-5; unclear D gene. CDR1 is SGHRS, CDR2 YFSETQ, per germline. V was clipped by 2 bases and J by 1 base, with 3 bases between them. The CDR3 is 12 residues long. CDR3 loop: CASSLIQETQYF. The CDR3 DNA reads TGCGCCAGCAGCTTAATCCAAGAGACCCAGTACTTC.

The V and J genes are TRBV5-1 and TRBJ2-7; 13 bases line up with TRBD2. The CDR3 is 16 amino acids. Germline assignment: CDR1 SGHRS and CDR2 YFSETQ. V lost 0 bases, J lost 5 bases, and 5 bases stayed unmatched. CDR3 in amino acids: CASSLVGTSGMNEQYF. CDR3 DNA: TGCGCCAGCAGCTTGGTCGGGACTAGCGGGATGAACGAGCAGTACTTC.

The chain uses TRBV7-9 and TRBJ2-1; D is possibly TRBD2 (5 bases). Germline CDR1 SEHNR, CDR2 FQNEAQ (reference sequence). The CDR3 spans 15 residues. V was trimmed by 5 bases and J by 0 bases, leaving 11 bases between them. The CDR3 protein is CASSRRGSSYNEQFF. In DNA, the CDR3 is TGTGCCAGCAGCAGGCGAGGGAGCTCCTACAATGAGCAGTTCTTC.

The rearrangement uses TRBV28 and TRBJ1-2, with 11 nucleotides matching TRBD1. J was trimmed by 8 bases and V by 5 bases; bases with no gene match: 10. This CDR3 has 15 residues. In germline, CDR1 is MDHEN, CDR2 SYDVKM. CDR3 sequence reads: CASSTPGTGGRGYTF. CDR3 coding DNA: TGTGCCAGCAGTACGCCAGGGACAGGGGGTAGGGGCTACACCTTC.

The chain recombines TRBV19 with TRBJ1-5; no firm D call. The CDR3 loop spans 15 amino acids. Germline V CDR1 and CDR2: LNHDA, SQIVND (reference sequence). Deletions cut 4 bases from V and 0 bases from J, with 10 bases between. The CDR3 DNA sequence: TGTGCCAGTAGTACCCGTCTTTTTAGCAATCAGCCCCAGCATTTT. Encoded protein: CASSTRLFSNQPQHF.

A single count supports this clone. This sequence joins TRBV11-2 and TRBJ1-6; 7 bases agree with TRBD1. The germline V gene has CDR1 SGHAT and CDR2 FQNNGV. CDR3 size: 16 residues. V trimming: 8 bases; J trimming: 0 bases; junction bases outside the gene matches: 7. The CDR3, as DNA: TGTGCCAGCGCACAGGGGACAATCTCCTATAATTCACCCCTCCACTTT. This encodes CASAQGTISYNSPLHF.

This clone has more than one count but fewer than ten. This CDR3 reads CASSGRGYEQYF. CDR3 sequence (DNA): TGTGCCAGCAGCGGCAGGGGCTACGAGCAGTACTTC. V and J are TRBV7-2 and TRBJ2-7; weak D call: TRBD1 (6 bases). V dropped 5 bases and J dropped 3 bases, with 8 bases sitting between them. CDR3 length: 12 residues. Germline V gene data show CDR1 as SGHTA and CDR2 as FQGNSA.

V gene TRBV27 combines with J gene TRBJ1-4; no reliable D call. Trimming took off 2 bases at V and 7 bases at J, with 8 bases between the two ends. The CDR3 is made up of 13 amino acids. Germline V gene data show CDR1 as MNHEY and CDR2 as SMNVEV (reference sequence). Here the CDR3 DNA reads TGTGCCAGCAGTTTAGGAGGGATTGAAAAACTGTTTTTT. Amino acid sequence: CASSLGGIEKLFF.